This T cell receptor (beta chain) was obtained from a study of T cells expressing NK-cell markers. Background on the study: Source material for TCR beta repertoires consisted of sorted CD3+CD56+NKG2C+, CD3+CD56+NKG2C- and CD3+CD56-NKG2C+ T cells.

Study-wide results and caveats: For several donors, the dominant NKG2C+ clonotypes made up about 1.0-7.5% of their CD8+ T cells. A few of the donors also had these clonotypes leading their CD3+CD56-NKG2C+ fraction.

Germline V gene data show CDR1 as MDHEN and CDR2 as SYDVKM. The CDR3 is 15 residues long. UMI-tagged 5'RACE template switching yielded the TCR beta cDNA. After re-calling the 5' RACE reads, TCRdb lists one entry per CDR3 protein, DNA absent. The table lists a few hundred thousand distinct CDR3 sequences. Notes on this clonotype: Its target is unknown.

The origin of this receptor is a man between 18 and 35 years old in good health. Sample: blood T cells: a sorted CD56 or NKG2C T cell subset, CD4+ or CD8+ T cells, or bulk PBMC T cells (not recorded which). The rearrangement uses TRBV28 and TRBJ1-5. The CDR3 loop reads CASSEPRVGNQPQHF.